Listed below are T cell receptor beta chains from one sample, sequenced in a study of blood T cell repertoires in COVID-19. Repertoires were generated with immunoSEQ multiplex PCR, while TCRdb's copy carries only in-frame clones and drops some. This table holds roughly 30,000 clones, roughly 89% found once. Sequencing was carried out using peripheral blood. The receptors originated from a human donor with acute or convalescent COVID-19. The donor label of this sample is uncertain. CDR3s include the opening cysteine and the closing phenylalanine or tryptophan. D genes are given only for firm matches. Clone size, where shown, is once, few, many, or a class for clones that have expanded.

j_call	d_call	v_call	clone_size	cdr3_aa	cdr3_nt
TRBJ1-2	NA	TRBV13	NA	CASSLGLRGGSEGYGYTF	TGTGCCAGCAGCTTAGGCCTAAGGGGGGGCTCAGAGGGCTATGGCTACACCTTC
TRBJ2-1	TRBD2	TRBV7-2	once	CASSSSSGSGGANEQFF	TGTGCCAGCAGCTCGAGCTCAGGTAGCGGGGGGGCAAATGAGCAGTTCTTC
TRBJ1-3	TRBD1	TRBV6-5	NA	CASKLVTGARNTIYF	TGTGCCAGCAAATTAGTGACAGGGGCCCGAAACACCATATATTTT
TRBJ1-5	TRBD1	TRBV3-1/TRBV3-2	NA	CASSRQGYGQPQHF	TGTGCCAGCAGCCGACAGGGCTACGGTCAGCCCCAGCATTTT
TRBJ1-3	TRBD1	TRBV5-1	NA	CASSLGDREKSGNTIYF	TGCGCCAGCAGCTTGGGCGACAGGGAAAAATCTGGAAACACCATATATTTT
TRBJ1-5	NA	TRBV18	NA	CASSPPEGGGSNQPQHF	TGTGCCAGCTCACCACCTGAGGGAGGCGGTAGCAATCAGCCCCAGCATTTT
TRBJ2-3	TRBD1	TRBV5-1	NA	CASSVGQTTHTDTQYF	TGCGCCAGCAGCGTGGGACAGACAACACACACAGATACGCAGTATTTT
TRBJ2-4	TRBD1	TRBV18	NA	CASSPGQGGGIQYF	TGTGCCAGCTCACCCGGACAGGGGGGCGGCATTCAGTACTTC
TRBJ2-3	TRBD2	TRBV3-1/TRBV3-2	NA	CASRDTGGMTDTQYF	TGTGCCAGCAGAGATACGGGAGGCATGACAGATACGCAGTATTTT
TRBJ2-6	NA	TRBV24-1	NA	CATGPGDVSGANVLTF	TGTGCCACCGGTCCAGGGGATGTTTCTGGGGCCAACGTCCTGACTTTC
TRBJ1-2	NA	TRBV2	few	CASSERQAYGYTF	TGTGCCAGCAGTGAAAGACAGGCCTATGGCTACACCTTC
TRBJ2-7	TRBD1	TRBV28	NA	CASSPQGALQYF	TGTGCCAGCAGTCCTCAGGGGGCATTGCAGTACTTC
TRBJ2-1	TRBD2	TRBV3-1/TRBV3-2	NA	CASSQGGGRASQFF	TGTGCCAGCAGCCAAGGAGGCGGGAGGGCCTCGCAGTTCTTC
TRBJ2-1	TRBD1	TRBV5-4	NA	CASSRDRGNEQFF	TGTGCCAGCAGCAGGGACAGGGGTAATGAGCAGTTCTTC
TRBJ2-1	TRBD2	TRBV6-5	NA	CASSSSGGRDEQFF	TGTGCCAGCAGTTCTAGCGGGGGGAGGGATGAGCAGTTCTTC
TRBJ2-3	TRBD2	TRBV7-6	NA	CASSLLAGLVGTDTQYF	TGTGCCAGCAGCTTACTAGCGGGACTTGTGGGCACAGATACGCAGTATTTT
TRBJ2-3	TRBD2	TRBV7-2	NA	CASSLAARLAGDPTTDTQYF	TGTGCCAGCAGCTTAGCGGCTCGACTAGCGGGGGATCCAACCACAGATACGCAGTATTTT
TRBJ1-4	NA	TRBV18	NA	CASSLTSGVNEKLFF	TGTGCCAGCTCACTTACCTCGGGGGTAAATGAAAAACTGTTTTTT
TRBJ1-2	TRBD1	TRBV5-1	NA	CASSPTGDPNYGYTF	TGCGCCAGCAGTCCAACAGGGGACCCTAACTATGGCTACACCTTC
TRBJ1-6	NA	TRBV9	NA	CASRTAKNSPLHF	TGTGCCAGCAGAACTGCGAAAAATTCACCCCTCCACTTT
TRBJ1-1	TRBD1	TRBV19	NA	CACKGPGTGRGTEAFF	TGTGCCTGCAAGGGACCTGGGACAGGGCGGGGCACTGAAGCTTTCTTT
TRBJ1-3	NA	TRBV28	NA	CASSPGTAGNTIYF	TGTGCCAGCAGCCCCGGGACTGCTGGAAACACCATATATTTT
TRBJ1-2	TRBD1	TRBV19	few	CASSTSLWTGDLGYGYTF	TGTGCCAGTAGTACCAGCCTTTGGACAGGGGATTTAGGGTATGGCTACACCTTC
TRBJ1-6	NA	TRBV15	NA	CATSGGSGPRYSPLHF	TGTGCCACCAGCGGAGGGTCCGGCCCCAGGTATTCACCCCTCCACTTT
TRBJ2-3	NA	TRBV28	NA	CASSLGPGDYADTQYF	TGTGCCAGCAGTTTAGGGCCAGGGGATTATGCAGATACGCAGTATTTT
TRBJ1-2	NA	TRBV6-2/TRBV6-3	NA	CASSFIAQRGYTF	TGTGCCAGCAGTTTTATAGCACAACGGGGCTACACCTTC
TRBJ2-5	NA	TRBV5-4	NA	CASSLVGGRVETQYF	TGTGCCAGCAGCTTGGTCGGGGGGCGAGTGGAGACCCAGTACTTC
TRBJ1-5	NA	TRBV5-1	NA	CASSAQGNSNQPQHF	TGCGCCAGCAGCGCCCAGGGTAACAGCAATCAGCCCCAGCATTTT
TRBJ2-3	NA	TRBV2	NA	CASSRRGSGGTDTQYF	TGTGCCAGCAGTCGAAGGGGGAGCGGCGGCACAGATACGCAGTATTTT
TRBJ2-1	NA	TRBV11-3	NA	CASSLGATGNNEQFF	TGTGCCAGCAGTTTGGGGGCAACAGGGAACAATGAGCAGTTCTTC
TRBJ2-2	TRBD1	TRBV2	NA	CASSKDRDSTGELFF	TGTGCCAGCAGTAAGGACAGGGACAGCACCGGGGAGCTGTTTTTT
TRBJ2-3	NA	TRBV7-6	NA	CASSLARKSTDTQYF	TGTGCCAGCAGCTTAGCTAGAAAAAGCACAGATACGCAGTATTTT
TRBJ2-5	NA	TRBV19	NA	CASSSARLTGRETQYF	TGTGCCAGTAGTTCTGCACGTCTGACTGGCAGAGAGACCCAGTACTTC
TRBJ2-7	NA	TRBV20-1	NA	CSASKHYEQYF	TGCAGTGCTAGTAAACACTACGAGCAGTACTTC
TRBJ1-6	NA	TRBV18	NA	CASTISSYNSPLHF	TGTGCCAGTACAATAAGCTCCTATAATTCACCCCTCCACTTT
TRBJ1-6	NA	TRBV2	NA	CASGETQGSSPLHF	TGTGCCAGCGGGGAGACCCAAGGGAGTTCACCCCTCCACTTT
TRBJ1-1	TRBD1	TRBV5-1	NA	CASSLGAGGTEAFF	TGCGCCAGCAGCTTGGGGGCAGGGGGCACTGAAGCTTTCTTT
TRBJ2-7	NA	TRBV5-1	NA	CASSLDMGRTYEQYF	TGCGCCAGCAGCTTGGACATGGGGCGGACCTACGAGCAGTACTTC
TRBJ1-1	TRBD1	TRBV7-9	once	CASSLSTGAVTEAFF	TGTGCCAGCAGCTTATCAACAGGGGCTGTCACTGAAGCTTTCTTT
TRBJ1-1	NA	TRBV18	NA	CASSPWGGREAFF	TGTGCCAGCTCACCCTGGGGGGGGCGTGAAGCTTTCTTT
TRBJ1-5	NA	TRBV6-6	NA	CASRGTPDSNQPQHF	TGTGCCAGCAGAGGGACACCCGACAGCAATCAGCCCCAGCATTTT
TRBJ2-1	TRBD2	TRBV24-1	NA	CATSPIAGGPTEQFF	TGTGCCACCAGTCCAATAGCGGGGGGGCCGACTGAGCAGTTCTTC
TRBJ2-7	NA	TRBV20-1	NA	CSASVSRDFYEQYF	TGCAGTGCTAGTGTTAGTCGGGATTTCTACGAGCAGTACTTC
TRBJ1-5	NA	TRBV16	NA	CASSQQTVTNQPQHF	TGTGCCAGCAGCCAACAGACAGTGACAAATCAGCCCCAGCATTTT
TRBJ2-5	NA	TRBV7-2	NA	CASSLEMVRETQYF	TGTGCCAGCAGCTTAGAAATGGTACGGGAGACCCAGTACTTC
TRBJ2-1	NA	TRBV9	once	CASSVIPSASRYNEQFF	TGTGCCAGCAGCGTGATCCCCTCGGCTAGCCGATACAATGAGCAGTTCTTC
TRBJ1-5	NA	TRBV7-9	NA	CASREGGGSDQPQHF	TGTGCCAGCAGGGAGGGAGGGGGAAGCGATCAGCCCCAGCATTTT
TRBJ2-3	TRBD2	TRBV19	NA	CASAGLAYTDTQYF	TGTGCCAGTGCGGGACTAGCGTACACAGATACGCAGTATTTT
TRBJ1-2	NA	TRBV10-1	few	CASSESTGIGTRYTF	TGCGCCAGCAGTGAGTCGACGGGAATCGGCACGCGCTACACCTTC
TRBJ1-5	TRBD1	TRBV6-5	NA	CASTGGAANQPQHF	TGTGCCAGCACAGGGGGCGCGGCCAATCAGCCCCAGCATTTT
TRBJ2-3	NA	TRBV6-2/TRBV6-3	NA	CASSYSGLPPDTQYF	TGTGCCAGCAGTTACTCGGGACTCCCCCCCGATACGCAGTATTTT
TRBJ2-4	NA	TRBV19	NA	CARGKEAKNIQYF	TGTGCCAGGGGCAAAGAGGCCAAAAACATTCAGTACTTC
TRBJ2-5	NA	TRBV29-1	NA	CSVPTGQRTQYF	TGCAGCGTCCCAACTGGTCAGCGGACCCAGTACTTC
TRBJ2-2	NA	TRBV10-3	NA	CAISVTGYTGELFF	TGTGCCATCAGTGTAACAGGGTACACCGGGGAGCTGTTTTTT
TRBJ2-5	NA	TRBV24-1	NA	CATSDPRSPYQETQYF	TGTGCCACCAGTGATCCCCGGTCCCCGTACCAAGAGACCCAGTACTTC
TRBJ1-4	NA	TRBV10-2	NA	CASRMTGATNEKLFF	TGCGCCAGCAGGATGACAGGAGCAACTAATGAAAAACTGTTTTTT
TRBJ2-3	TRBD2	TRBV5-1	NA	CASSLGGGRTDTQYF	TGCGCCAGCAGCTTGGGCGGGGGGCGCACAGATACGCAGTATTTT